The present entry profiles one T cell receptor (beta chain) with its context. Healthy bone marrow donors made up the cohort. While unrecorded immune exposures were likely, the donors were nominally healthy when sampled. Germline CDR1 MNHNS, CDR2 SASEGT. The CDR3 runs 14 residues. V dropped 4 bases and J dropped 5 bases, with 14 bases sitting between them. Amplification used 60 Vbeta primers and 13 Jbeta primers. Profiled with immunoSEQ multiplex PCR; TCRdb holds only in-frame clones, not every one. The sample lists roughly 250,000 clones, about 80% seen once, with approximately 0.3% in the top ten. This record comes from a study of cytomegalovirus exposure and HLA in healthy donors. As for the study in general: Across 350 to 500 genotyped donors, roughly 80% landed in the Caucasian-associated ancestry cluster.

Sequencing was done on a sample of PBMCs. The rearrangement links TRBV6-1 to TRBJ1-2; a weak D match, TRBD1 (5 bases). This receptor was taken from a girl aged 2 to 9 in good health and CMV-seronegative. For the CDR3, the DNA is TGTGCCAGCAGTGGCCGGGACTCATTGTATGGCTACACCTTC. Encoded protein: CASSGRDSLYGYTF.